This T cell receptor beta chain was sequenced for a study of T cell responses to AZD1222 COVID-19 vaccine. Generated by immunoSEQ multiplex PCR, the TCRdb table keeps only in-frame clones and is missing some. The data show 120,000 or so clones, around 87% seen once. With respect to this clone: The antigen is unknown.

Deletions cut 4 bases from V and 1 base from J, with 14 bases between. The CDR3 runs 15 residues. Germline V gives CDR1 SGDLS, CDR2 YYNGEE. Study outcomes and limitations: Only a handful of individuals given AZD1222 were seropositive at baseline. Females made up more of the donors, who were largely white British, and clonal diversity may have come out too low. Repertoire samples came only from after the peak T cell response. Distributed over spike, vaccine-associated CD4 TCRs predominated at 160-218 and 743-854.

The chain is built from TRBV9 and TRBJ1-1, with D possibly TRBD1 on 6 matching bases. The sequences come from peripheral blood, collected on day 0 of AZD1222 vaccination. The TCR was taken from an adult in good health. CDR3 protein: CASSRPTGRNTEAFF. Here the CDR3 DNA reads TGTGCCAGCAGCCGCCCTACAGGGAGGAACACTGAAGCTTTCTTT.